This TCR beta chain is from a study of control samples from healthy donors and cancer patients. The table came from immunoSEQ multiplex PCR; TCRdb's copy has only in-frame clones and leaves some out. The sample has 55,000 to 90,000 clones; under 90% are singletons. This receptor was obtained from a middle-aged man in good health. Source material: blood.

CDR3 bases: TGCAGTGCTAGTTACGCTCGGGCTCAAACGCCCCAGCATTTT. Protein sequence: CSASYARAQTPQHF. The J gene is TRBJ1-5, the V gene TRBV20-1; D not resolved. V lost 3 bases, J lost 9 bases, and 18 bases lay in between. CDR1 is DFQATT, CDR2 SNEGSKA, per germline (reference sequence). This CDR3 has 14 amino acids.